The 27 T cell receptor beta chains reported below all come from one sample, sequenced in a study of beta chain features in type 1 diabetes. Overall study results and limits: Shortening of TCRB CDR3s, moderate but significant, appeared in all four CD4+ subsets of Type 1 diabetes patients.

Their cognate antigens are unknown. Since all of the isolated RNA was reverse transcribed, expressed TCRB transcripts were what got sequenced. Here immunoSEQ multiplex PCR was the method, and the copy in TCRdb shows in-frame clones only, minus some. The table shows over 650,000 clones, with over 11% occurring only once. Material for sequencing was naive CD4+ T cells from blood. Source of these receptors: a young man with type 1 diabetes.

CDR3 nucleotide sequence: TGCGCCAGCAGCAGGGACGGAGTCTACGAGCAGTACTTC. Translating gives CASSRDGVYEQYF. The J gene is TRBJ2-7, the V gene TRBV5-1; D tentatively reads TRBD1 or TRBD2 (5 bases each). The CDR3 runs to 13 residues. The V gene's germline CDR1 is SGHRS and CDR2 YFSETQ. V dropped 4 bases and J dropped 3 bases, with 11 bases sitting between them.

Only a few counts were recorded for this clone. The sample contains more than one DNA sequence encoding this CDR3. V is TRBV7-9 and J is TRBJ2-3; unclear D gene. Trimming pared 7 bases from V and 0 bases from J, leaving 2 bases between. Germline V CDR1 and CDR2: SEHNR, FQNEAQ (reference sequence). The CDR3 is 11 residues long. The CDR3 nucleotides are TGTGCCAGCACTAGCACAGATACGCAGTATTTT. It specifies CASTSTDTQYF.

The CDR3 is CSVDPLYQETQYF. In nucleotides, the CDR3 is TGCAGCGTTGATCCCCTGTACCAAGAGACCCAGTACTTC. J is TRBJ2-5 and V is TRBV29-1; D uncertain. The CDR3 has 13 amino acids. With 3 bases removed from V and 0 bases from J, the gap between germline ends came to 8 bases. Germline assignment: CDR1 SQVTM and CDR2 ANQGSEA. The variable domain in full, completed from reference TRBV29-1 and TRBJ2-5, reads SAVISQKPSRDICQRGTSLTIQCQVDSQVTMMFWYRQQPGQSLTLIATANQGSEATYESGFVIDKFPISRPNLTFSTLTVSNMSPEDSSIYLCSVDPLYQETQYFGPGTRLLVL.

This clone was picked up a small number of times. In DNA, the CDR3 is TGTGCCAGTAATCCCCATCGACGGTATGGCTACACCTTC. Protein: CASNPHRRYGYTF. The genes are TRBV19 and TRBJ1-2; D not certain. The length of the CDR3 is 13 residues. Germline-derived CDR1 and CDR2 are LNHDA and SQIVND (reference sequence). Trimming took 7 bases from V and 5 from J, leaving 14 bases between them.

This clone has just a few counts. This chain joins TRBV18 and TRBJ2-1; no clear D. The CDR3 length is 15 residues. Germline CDR1 and CDR2: KGHSH and LQKENI. The germline V and J ends were trimmed by 3 bases and 0 bases, with 9 bases remaining between them. The CDR3 reads CASSPDESSYNEQFF. The CDR3 coding sequence is TGTGCCAGCTCACCCGACGAAAGCTCCTACAATGAGCAGTTCTTC.

In this sample, this clone turned up a few times. The chain is built from TRBV29-1 and TRBJ2-7; 7 bases align to TRBD1. There are 12 residues in the CDR3. Looked up from germline, CDR1 is SQVTM and CDR2 is ANQGSEA. The trim removed 5 bases at V and 5 bases at J, leaving 6 bases unmatched. CDR3 sequence (DNA): TGCAGCGTTACAGGGGCCAGCGACGAGCAGTACTTC. Translation: CSVTGASDEQYF.

The chain joins TRBV30 to TRBJ2-4, with 7 bases aligning to TRBD2. Germline-derived CDR1 and CDR2 are GTSNPN and SVGIG (reference sequence). The length of the CDR3 is 12 residues. With V trimmed by 0 bases and J by 9 bases, 2 bases remained unmatched. DNA for the CDR3: TGTGCCTGGAGTGTCACGGGAGGCATTCAGTACTTC. Translated: CAWSVTGGIQYF.

The genes are TRBV5-4 and TRBJ2-6; D not certain. Germline CDR1 reads SGHNT; CDR2 reads YYREEE (reference sequence). The ends were cut back, 0 bases at V and 0 bases at J, with 10 bases in the middle. The CDR3 consists of 17 residues. CDR3 amino acids: CASSLGAGHSGANVLTF. DNA for the CDR3: TGTGCCAGCAGCTTGGGCGCAGGCCACTCTGGGGCCAACGTCCTGACTTTC.

Comment on this clone: Other DNA variants within this sample encode the same CDR3. The chain recombines TRBV28 with TRBJ2-5; 10 nucleotides line up with TRBD1. Looked up from germline, CDR1 is MDHEN and CDR2 is SYDVKM. V was pared by 5 bases and J by 4 bases, with 4 bases of the junction left unmatched. The CDR3 loop spans 14 amino acids. CDR3 protein: CASSPGQGGETQYF. CDR3 DNA sequence: TGTGCCAGCAGTCCTGGACAGGGGGGAGAGACCCAGTACTTC. The full variable domain, completed using reference TRBV28 and TRBJ2-5, is DVKVTQSSRYLVKRTGEKVFLECVQDMDHENMFWYRQDPGLGLRLIYFSYDVKMKEKGDIPEGYSVSREKKERFSLILESASTNQTSMYLCASSPGQGGETQYFGPGTRLLVL.

This chain links TRBV2 with TRBJ1-5, with 12 nucleotides matching TRBD1. Germline CDR1 is SNHLY and CDR2 is FYNNEI. The CDR3 consists of 15 residues. Trimming cost V 6 bases and J 6 bases; bases outside gene matches: 6. The CDR3 DNA sequence: TGTGCCAGCAGCGCCGGGACAGGGGGCCCTCAGCCCCAGCATTTT. As protein: CASSAGTGGPQPQHF. Filled out from reference TRBV2 and TRBJ1-5, the complete variable domain reads EPEVTQTPSHQVTQMGQEVILRCVPISNHLYFYWYRQILGQKVEFLVSFYNNEISEKSEIFDDQFSVERPDGSNFTLKIRSTKLEDSAMYFCASSAGTGGPQPQHFGDGTRLSIL.

The rearrangement joins TRBV2 to TRBJ1-5, with a weak D call TRBD1 (5 bases). Germline V gives CDR1 SNHLY, CDR2 FYNNEI. V dropped 8 bases and J dropped 2 bases, with 10 bases sitting between them. CDR3 length equals 13 residues. The CDR3 DNA follows: TGTGCCAGCTCGCTGACAGGCAATCAGCCCCAGCATTTT. It specifies CASSLTGNQPQHF.

This clone was counted a few times. The V gene is TRBV30, the J gene TRBJ1-1; D uncertain. Germline CDR1 reads GTSNPN; CDR2 reads SVGIG (reference sequence). The CDR3 totals 14 residues. Trimming shortened V by 1 base and J by 0 bases, and 9 bases separated the two germline ends. The CDR3 coding sequence is TGTGCCTGGAGTGGGGCGGGCATGAACACTGAAGCTTTCTTT. This encodes CAWSGAGMNTEAFF.

The gene calls are TRBV6-1 and TRBJ2-1, with D unresolved. The CDR3 is 14 residues long. V lost 5 bases and J lost 4, with 12 bases in between. Germline V gene data show CDR1 as MNHNS and CDR2 as SASEGT. CDR3 sequence (DNA): TGTGCCAGCAGTCTTTGGACGGATTACAATGAGCAGTTCTTC. Translation gives CASSLWTDYNEQFF.

This rearrangement joins TRBV30 to TRBJ2-1; D might be TRBD2 (6 bases). The CDR3 is made up of 15 amino acids. The V gene's germline CDR1 is GTSNPN and CDR2 SVGIG (reference sequence). V lost 0 bases and J 6 bases, leaving 15 bases between the germline ends. CDR3 DNA sequence: TGTGCCTGGAGTGTTGCCCTACGGGGAGGCAATGAGCAGTTCTTC. Amino acids: CAWSVALRGGNEQFF.

This clone has a handful of counts. V and J are TRBV29-1 and TRBJ1-2; D unclear. Germline V gives CDR1 SQVTM, CDR2 ANQGSEA. The CDR3 length is 12 residues. V lost 4 bases and J lost 8, with 14 bases in between. CDR3 region: CSVVGGIDGYTF. CDR3 coding DNA: TGCAGCGTTGTAGGAGGGATAGACGGCTACACCTTC.

The chain recombines TRBV2 with TRBJ2-3, with TRBD1 matching over 7 bases. V dropped 3 bases and J dropped 1; count of bases not matched to a gene: 1. The CDR3 sequence is 14 residues long. Germline V gene data show CDR1 as SNHLY and CDR2 as FYNNEI. This chain's CDR3 is CASSEQGGTDTQYF. The CDR3 region has the DNA TGTGCCAGCAGTGAGCAGGGGGGCACAGATACGCAGTATTTT.

This clone was counted between two and nine times. V is TRBV6-5 and J is TRBJ2-1; tentative D call: TRBD1 (5 bases). This CDR3 comprises 14 residues. Germline V lookup: CDR1 MNHEY, CDR2 SVGAGI. V lost 8 bases to trimming and J lost 4 bases, with 15 bases between them. The CDR3 sequence is CASHRRERYNEQFF. CDR3 sequence (DNA): TGTGCCAGCCACAGGAGAGAAAGGTACAATGAGCAGTTCTTC.

The chain employs TRBV9 and TRBJ2-3, with a weak D call TRBD2 (7 bases). There are 13 residues in the CDR3. Trimming removed 7 bases from V and 4 bases from J, with 13 bases in between. Germline loops: CDR1 SGDLS, CDR2 YYNGEE. The CDR3 is CASGGALADTQYF. CDR3 coding DNA: TGTGCCAGCGGGGGGGCATTGGCAGATACGCAGTATTTT.

This clone showed up just a few times. This chain joins TRBV5-4 and TRBJ1-2; TRBD1 agrees at 7 bases. Germline CDR1 SGHNT, CDR2 YYREEE (reference sequence). Trimming removed 3 bases from V and 4 bases from J; junction bases left unmatched: 9. This CDR3 contains 15 residues. The CDR3 protein is CASSSGQLFGYGYTF. The CDR3 DNA reads as TGTGCCAGCAGCTCGGGACAGCTTTTCGGCTATGGCTACACCTTC.

This chain connects TRBV7-2 to TRBJ2-5; D is unclear. The CDR3 is 13 amino acids. From germline, CDR1 is SGHTA and CDR2 FQGNSA. V lost 2 bases and J lost 5, with 9 bases in between. The CDR3 DNA is TGTGCCAGCAGCTTAAGGATCTCGGAGACCCAGTACTTC. Its translation: CASSLRISETQYF. The variable domain in full, completed from reference TRBV7-2 and TRBJ2-5, reads GAGVSQSPSNKVTEKGKDVELRCDPISGHTALYWYRQSLGQGLEFLIYFQGNSAPDKSGLPSDRFSAERTGGSVSTLTIQRTQQEDSAVYLCASSLRISETQYFGPGTRLLVL.

This clone turned up a few times. The chain recombines TRBV30 with TRBJ1-2; D remains unclear. This CDR3 contains 15 residues. Germline CDR1 GTSNPN, CDR2 SVGIG (reference sequence). The ends were cut back, 0 bases at V and 6 bases at J, with 17 bases in the middle. The CDR3 spells CAWSVPRADFHGYTF. The DNA of the CDR3 is TGTGCCTGGAGTGTACCCCGCGCGGATTTTCATGGCTACACCTTC.

This clone has only a few counts. V and J are TRBV2 and TRBJ1-2; 8 bases agree with TRBD1. Looked up from germline, CDR1 is SNHLY and CDR2 is FYNNEI. The CDR3 contains 12 residues. V lost 5 bases, J lost 8 bases, and 4 bases stayed unmatched. CDR3 DNA sequence: TGTGCCAGCAGTCTTCGACAGGGGGGCTACACCTTC. Translation gives CASSLRQGGYTF.

V and J are TRBV19 and TRBJ1-2, with D possibly TRBD1 on 6 matching bases. The germline V gene encodes CDR1 LNHDA and CDR2 SQIVND (reference sequence). The ends were cut back, 9 bases at V and 3 bases at J, with 14 bases in the middle. This CDR3 is built from 13 residues. CDR3 sequence reads: CASRTGIDYGYTF. The CDR3 DNA follows: TGTGCCAGCCGAACAGGGATCGACTATGGCTACACCTTC.

This clone was found a few times. The chain recombines TRBV27 with TRBJ2-2; D is undetermined. Germline assignment: CDR1 MNHEY and CDR2 SMNVEV (reference sequence). The CDR3 has 12 amino acids. Trimming cost V 6 bases and J 6 bases, with 8 bases left between them. The DNA of the CDR3 is TGTGCCAGCAGCCCTGGGGCCGGGGAGCTGTTTTTT. It is translated as CASSPGAGELFF.

This clone came up a few times. V gene TRBV27 combines with J gene TRBJ1-2; no clear D. Trimming removed 8 bases from V and 4 bases from J, with 11 bases in between. Germline values: CDR1 MNHEY, CDR2 SMNVEV (reference sequence). CDR3 size: 12 residues. The CDR3 sequence is CASWEGSYGYTF. In DNA form, the CDR3 reads TGTGCCAGCTGGGAGGGCAGCTATGGCTACACCTTC.

This clone was seen a few times. The CDR3 sequence is CASSELGRGTNEQFF. Here the CDR3 DNA reads TGTGCCAGCAGTGAGTTGGGAAGAGGGACCAATGAGCAGTTCTTC. V is TRBV6-1 and J is TRBJ2-1, with D perhaps assigned TRBD1 or TRBD2 (5 bases each). V dropped 3 bases and J dropped 6 bases, with 15 bases sitting between them. The CDR3 consists of 15 residues. Germline CDR1 reads MNHNS; CDR2 reads SASEGT.

The chain joins TRBV9 to TRBJ2-1; 15 bases align to TRBD2. The CDR3 consists of 16 residues. V lost 3 bases to trimming and J lost 6 bases; unmatched junction nucleotides: 4. CDR1 and CDR2 from the germline V gene are SGDLS and YYNGEE. The DNA for the CDR3 is TGTGCCAGCAGCGGGACTAGCGGGGGGGCCCTCAATGAGCAGTTCTTC. Amino acids: CASSGTSGGALNEQFF.